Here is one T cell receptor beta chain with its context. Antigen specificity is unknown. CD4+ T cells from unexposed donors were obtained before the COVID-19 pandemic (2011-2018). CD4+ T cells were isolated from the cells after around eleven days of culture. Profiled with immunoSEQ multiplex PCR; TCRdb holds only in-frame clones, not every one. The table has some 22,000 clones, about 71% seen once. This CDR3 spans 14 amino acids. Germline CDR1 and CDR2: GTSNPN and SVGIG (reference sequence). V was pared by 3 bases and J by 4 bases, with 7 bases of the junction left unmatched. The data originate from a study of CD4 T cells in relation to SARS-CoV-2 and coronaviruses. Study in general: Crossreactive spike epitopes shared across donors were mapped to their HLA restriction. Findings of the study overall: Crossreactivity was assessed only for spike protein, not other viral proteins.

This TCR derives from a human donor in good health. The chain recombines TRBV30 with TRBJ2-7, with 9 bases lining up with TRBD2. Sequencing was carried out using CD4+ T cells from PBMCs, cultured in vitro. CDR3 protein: CAWSGGTSRYEQYF. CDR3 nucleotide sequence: TGTGCCTGGAGCGGAGGGACTAGCAGATACGAGCAGTACTTC.